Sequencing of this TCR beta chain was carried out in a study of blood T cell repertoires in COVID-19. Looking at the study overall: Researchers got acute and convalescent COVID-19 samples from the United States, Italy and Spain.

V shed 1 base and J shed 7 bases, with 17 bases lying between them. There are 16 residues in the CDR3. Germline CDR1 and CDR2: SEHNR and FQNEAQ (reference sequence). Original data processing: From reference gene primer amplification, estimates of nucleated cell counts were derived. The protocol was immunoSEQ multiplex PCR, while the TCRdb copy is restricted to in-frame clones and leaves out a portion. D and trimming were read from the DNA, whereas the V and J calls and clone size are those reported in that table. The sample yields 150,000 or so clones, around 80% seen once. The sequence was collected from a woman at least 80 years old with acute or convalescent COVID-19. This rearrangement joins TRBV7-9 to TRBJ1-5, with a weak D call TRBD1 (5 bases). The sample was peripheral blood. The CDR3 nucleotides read TGTGCCAGCAGCTTAGGGGGCCCCATACCAGGGCAGCCCCAGCATTTT. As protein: CASSLGGPIPGQPQHF.